Below, 25 T cell receptor beta chains from the same sample are listed, as sequenced in a study of T-cell reconstitution after alpha-beta-depleted transplantation in children. Molecular barcoding with unique molecular identifiers was used for the TCRbeta library. TCRdb ran MiXCR on the PCR reads and lists one entry per CDR3 protein. The sample holds about 460,000 distinct CDR3 sequences, 10% to 12% seen once. This material consisted of PBMCs, mostly from graft donor cells, taken 180 days after TCRalphabeta/CD19-depleted stem cell transplant. The receptors shown here come from a female patient aged 2-9 years who had a stem cell transplant for aplastic anemia, so the T cells may come from the graft donor.

The chain joins TRBV18 to TRBJ2-1; the match to TRBD1 covers 7 bases. The length of the CDR3 is 16 residues. Germline V CDR1 and CDR2: KGHSH, LQKENI. With V trimmed by 1 base and J by 0 bases, 3 bases remained unmatched. CDR3 loop: CASSPQEGASYNEQFF. Written as DNA, the CDR3 is TGTGCCAGCTCACCACAAGAGGGGGCCTCCTACAATGAGCAGTTCTTC.

The genes are TRBV11-2 and TRBJ2-5; TRBD2 agrees at 12 bases. The ends lost 2 bases at V and 1 base at J; junction bases unmatched: 11. This CDR3 has 19 amino acids. The germline gives CDR1 SGHAT, CDR2 FQNNGV. The CDR3 here is CASSLWSWLAGGPQETQYF. The CDR3 DNA follows: TGTGCCAGCAGCTTATGGAGTTGGCTAGCGGGAGGGCCCCAAGAGACCCAGTACTTC.

This clonotype has a handful of counts. V gene TRBV5-1 combines with J gene TRBJ2-2; no clear D. This CDR3 contains 17 residues. From germline, CDR1 is SGHRS and CDR2 YFSETQ. The V gene lost 0 bases and the J gene lost 0 bases, with 12 bases spanning the gap. The CDR3 DNA is TGCGCCAGCAGCTTGGAAGGGCAGAGTACGAACACCGGGGAGCTGTTTTTT. The encoded protein is CASSLEGQSTNTGELFF.

This clonotype was counted only a few times. This chain uses TRBV4-2 with TRBJ2-6; 10 bases line up with TRBD1. CDR3 size: 18 residues. V dropped 4 bases and J dropped 0; count of bases not matched to a gene: 6. CDR1 is LGHNA and CDR2 is YNFKEQ in the germline V gene. CDR3 residues: CASSPGQGDSSGANVLTF. CDR3 sequence (DNA): TGTGCCAGCAGCCCAGGACAGGGGGACAGCTCTGGGGCCAACGTCCTGACTTTC.

This clonotype showed up just a few times. The rearrangement uses TRBV20-1 and TRBJ2-5; D is unresolved. Trimming cost V 1 base and J 5 bases, with 11 bases left between them. The CDR3 consists of 13 residues. Germline V gene data show CDR1 as DFQATT and CDR2 as SNEGSKA (reference sequence). CDR3 nucleotide sequence: TGCAGTGCTAGAGCGGACGTTGTGGAGACCCAGTACTTC. Encoded protein: CSARADVVETQYF.

The chain has TRBV7-2 and TRBJ2-7, with 10 bases aligning to TRBD2. CDR1 is SGHTA and CDR2 is FQGNSA in the germline V gene. CDR3 size: 15 residues. The junction had 9 bases not matched to a gene; V was cut back by 6 bases and J by 4 bases. The CDR3 DNA follows: TGTGCCAGCAGACGACAAGCGGGAGGGTTATACGAGCAGTACTTC. The encoded protein is CASRRQAGGLYEQYF.

This clonotype was seen repeatedly, ten times or more. CDR3 residues: CASSQRDWYGNQPQHF. The CDR3 nucleotides read TGTGCCAGCAGCCAAAGGGATTGGTACGGCAATCAGCCCCAGCATTTT. The chain recombines TRBV3-1 with TRBJ1-5; the D is unclear. Germline-derived CDR1 and CDR2 are LGHDT and YNNKEL (reference sequence). The CDR3 contains 16 residues. Trimming stripped 2 bases from V and 2 bases from J, with 13 bases between. The full variable domain, its missing parts supplied by reference TRBV3-1 and TRBJ1-5, is DTAVSQTPKYLVTQMGNDKSIKCEQNLGHDTMYWYKQDSKKFLKIMFSYNNKELIINETVPNRFSPKSPDKAHLNLHINSLELGDSAVYFCASSQRDWYGNQPQHFGDGTRLSIL.

In its sample, this clonotype was seen many times. The CDR3 nucleotides are TGTGCCAGCAGCCTCAGAGCGGGGTCTACAGATACGCAGTATTTT. Its protein product is CASSLRAGSTDTQYF. The rearrangement links TRBV12-3 or TRBV12-4 to TRBJ2-3, with TRBD2 identical over 7 bases. This CDR3 region has 15 residues. The V segment lost 6 bases and the J segment 3 bases; nucleotides outside the gene matches: 9.

This clonotype showed up just a few times. V and J are TRBV10-3 and TRBJ1-2, with a tentative D call TRBD1 (6 bases). This CDR3 spans 13 amino acids. Germline assignment: CDR1 ENHRY and CDR2 SYGVKD. Trimming left V 3 bases short and J 6 bases short, with 11 bases between. The CDR3 protein is CAISDRGSDGYTF. The CDR3 region has the DNA TGTGCCATCAGTGACAGGGGATCGGATGGCTACACCTTC.

This clonotype has just a few counts. The rearrangement links TRBV2 to TRBJ2-6; D is undetermined. This CDR3 contains 19 residues. CDR1 and CDR2 (germline): SNHLY, FYNNEI. Trimming stripped 6 bases from V and 0 bases from J, with 21 bases between. The CDR3 protein is CASSAERVGRDSGANVLTF. DNA for the CDR3: TGTGCCAGCAGCGCAGAACGGGTGGGAAGAGACTCTGGGGCCAACGTCCTGACTTTC. Filled out from reference TRBV2 and TRBJ2-6, the complete variable domain reads EPEVTQTPSHQVTQMGQEVILRCVPISNHLYFYWYRQILGQKVEFLVSFYNNEISEKSEIFDDQFSVERPDGSNFTLKIRSTKLEDSAMYFCASSAERVGRDSGANVLTFGAGSRLTVL.

This clonotype was detected only a few times. The genes are TRBV29-1 and TRBJ1-1; possible D gene TRBD1, 6 bases. The CDR3 totals 14 residues. Trimming shortened V by 3 bases and J by 1 base, and 12 bases separated the two germline ends. Per germline, CDR1 SQVTM and CDR2 ANQGSEA. CDR3 in DNA: TGCAGCGTTGAGGGGGGCTGGCCGAACACTGAAGCTTTCTTT. This sequence encodes CSVEGGWPNTEAFF.

The table lists this clonotype with a few counts. This chain joins TRBV12-3 or TRBV12-4 and TRBJ2-1; TRBD2 is a possible D gene (5 bases). Trimming removed 1 base at V and 2 bases at J, with 9 bases between. The CDR3 sequence is 15 residues long. CDR3 protein: CASSLGTGTYNEQFF. CDR3 nucleotides: TGTGCCAGCAGTTTAGGGACTGGTACCTACAATGAGCAGTTCTTC.

The chain carries TRBV12-3 or TRBV12-4 and TRBJ2-2, with 10 bases aligning to TRBD1. V gave up 8 bases and J gave up 9 bases; unmatched junction bases: 9. This CDR3 has 14 amino acids. In DNA, the CDR3 is TGTGCCAGCTGGGTCGGGACAGGGGATTGGGAGCTGTTTTTT. It encodes CASWVGTGDWELFF.

The chain recombines TRBV7-9 with TRBJ1-1; 8 bases are shared with TRBD1. V lost 1 base and J lost 1; bases outside the gene matches: 5. The germline gives CDR1 SEHNR, CDR2 FQNEAQ (reference sequence). The CDR3 consists of 16 residues. For the CDR3, the DNA is TGTGCCAGCAGCTTAGGCAGGGACAGGACGAACACTGAAGCTTTCTTT. This gives the protein CASSLGRDRTNTEAFF.

The V and J genes are TRBV5-1 and TRBJ1-2; TRBD1 might be the D (6 bases). The V end lost 5 bases, the J end lost 8 bases, and 16 bases lay between the germline ends. Germline values: CDR1 SGHRS, CDR2 YFSETQ. This CDR3 comprises 13 residues. CDR3 sequence (DNA): TGCGCCAGCAGACTCGGACAGATGGGCGGCTACACCTTC. Translation: CASRLGQMGGYTF. The entire variable domain, with the rest obtained from reference TRBV5-1 and TRBJ1-2, is as follows: KAGVTQTPRYLIKTRGQQVTLSCSPISGHRSVSWYQQTPGQGLQFLFEYFSETQRNKGNFPGRFSGRQFSNSRSEMNVSTLELGDSALYLCASRLGQMGGYTFGSGTRLTVV.

This chain links TRBV12-3 or TRBV12-4 with TRBJ1-5; D is unclear. The CDR3 is 13 amino acids. Trimming stripped 2 bases from V and 7 bases from J, with 9 bases between. The CDR3 DNA is TGTGCCAGCAGTTTAAGGGCCGGACAGCCCCAGCATTTT. Amino acids: CASSLRAGQPQHF.

This rearrangement joins TRBV7-2 to TRBJ2-3; the D gene is possibly TRBD1 (5 bases). The CDR3 contains 13 residues. V lost 7 bases to trimming and J lost 4 bases, with 12 bases between them. Germline CDR1 SGHTA, CDR2 FQGNSA. CDR3 coding DNA: TGTGCCAGCAACTTTGACAGAGCAGATACGCAGTATTTT. Its translation is CASNFDRADTQYF.

This chain connects TRBV20-1 to TRBJ2-7, with a possible D match to TRBD2 (6 bases). The CDR3 runs to 14 residues. The V end was cut by 1 base, the J end by 6 bases, with 16 bases between. CDR1 is DFQATT, CDR2 SNEGSKA, per germline (reference sequence). The CDR3 DNA sequence: TGCAGTGCTAGAGCCCCGGGGGTCAGGTCCGAGCAGTACTTC. As protein: CSARAPGVRSEQYF.

The gene calls are TRBV12-3 or TRBV12-4 and TRBJ1-3; no reliable D call. V was clipped by 2 bases and J by 4 bases, with 12 bases between them. This CDR3 region has 15 residues. CDR3 sequence: CASSLPGTGGNTIYF. In nucleotides, the CDR3 is TGTGCCAGCAGTTTACCGGGTACGGGGGGAAACACCATATATTTT.

This clonotype was detected many times. This chain connects TRBV29-1 to TRBJ2-5, with a weak D call TRBD2 (5 bases). Per germline, CDR1 SQVTM and CDR2 ANQGSEA. Trimming took 7 bases from V and 5 from J, leaving 17 bases between them. There are 13 residues in the CDR3. CDR3 DNA sequence: TGCAGCGCCGCCCCGGGGAGCTGGGAGACCCAGTACTTC. This gives the protein CSAAPGSWETQYF.

This CDR3 is CASRQGFAGGTIYF. In DNA, the CDR3 is TGTGCCAGCAGACAGGGGTTTGCGGGCGGCACCATATATTTT. V is TRBV28 and J is TRBJ1-3, with 7 bases fitting TRBD1. CDR3 length: 14 residues. The germline V gene has CDR1 MDHEN and CDR2 SYDVKM. Unmatched junction bases numbered 11, after V lost 6 bases and J lost 9 bases. The whole variable domain, filled in from reference TRBV28 and TRBJ1-3, reads DVKVTQSSRYLVKRTGEKVFLECVQDMDHENMFWYRQDPGLGLRLIYFSYDVKMKEKGDIPEGYSVSREKKERFSLILESASTNQTSMYLCASRQGFAGGTIYFGEGSWLTVV.

The chain uses TRBV6-1 and TRBJ2-1; 8 bases agree with TRBD2. The CDR3 runs 16 residues. J gave up 0 bases and V 7 bases, and 8 bases lay outside the gene matches. Germline V gives CDR1 MNHNS, CDR2 SASEGT. CDR3 loop: CASNPTSGSSYNEQFF. As DNA, the CDR3 is TGTGCCAGCAACCCCACTAGCGGTAGCTCCTACAATGAGCAGTTCTTC.

This clonotype was counted at least ten times. The chain combines TRBV7-3 with TRBJ2-3; D is unclear. The CDR3 contains 14 residues. Trimming removed 4 bases at V and 5 bases at J, with 13 bases between. CDR1 and CDR2 (germline): SGHTA, FQGTGA. The CDR3 reads CASSSSGRVDTQYF. CDR3 DNA: TGTGCCAGCAGCTCCTCTGGACGGGTAGATACGCAGTATTTT.

This clonotype was counted between two and nine times. The V gene is TRBV12-3 or TRBV12-4, the J gene TRBJ2-7; 9 bases are shared with TRBD2. The CDR3 sequence is 19 residues long. Losses at the gene ends were 2 bases for V and 1 base for J; bases not matched to a gene: 15. The CDR3 DNA is TGTGCCAGCAGTTTATCCCGAGTCTTTAGCGGGAGCGGGTCCTACGAGCAGTACTTC. Amino acids: CASSLSRVFSGSGSYEQYF.

The chain joins TRBV6-5 to TRBJ2-7; 9 nucleotides align to TRBD1. The CDR3 extends over 15 amino acids. Germline lookup yields CDR1 MNHEY and CDR2 SVGAGI. Trimming took 1 base from V and 4 from J; bases not matched to a gene: 5. CDR3 nucleotides: TGTGCCAGCAGTTACTGGACAGGGGATCGGTACGAGCAGTACTTC. Translating gives CASSYWTGDRYEQYF.